This T cell receptor beta chain came from a study of blood T cell repertoires in COVID-19. Study as a whole: Both acute and convalescent COVID-19 samples were obtained from the United States, Italy and Spain. From T cells, B-cell-depleted T cells, or PBMCs came the material, which was cDNA or gDNA.

Profiling relied on immunoSEQ multiplex PCR, and the TCRdb table lists in-frame clones only, not all of them. Of under 150,000 clones detected, 80% appear once; the ten largest clones hold 5%. CDR3 size: 15 residues. The germline gives CDR1 MNHEY, CDR2 SMNVEV (reference sequence). V trimming: 0 bases; J trimming: 5 bases; junction bases outside the gene matches: 6. The V gene is TRBV27, the J gene TRBJ1-1; TRBD1 matches 7 bases. The clonotype comes from a woman aged 50 to 65 with acute or convalescent COVID-19. Sequencing was performed on peripheral blood. CDR3 coding DNA: TGTGCCAGCAGTTTATCGAAAACAGGGGTGACTGAAGCTTTCTTT. This encodes CASSLSKTGVTEAFF.